Below, 21 T cell receptor beta chains from the same sample are listed, as sequenced in a study of OX40 agonist ivuxolimab in advanced cancers. Profiling relied on immunoSEQ multiplex PCR, and the TCRdb table lists in-frame clones only, not all of them. The table has 70,000 or so clones, over 75% seen once. Sequences were derived from CD4+ or CD8+ T cells sorted from blood, sampled in a trial of the OX40 agonist ivuxolimab. Receptor source: an adult with an advanced solid tumor such as melanoma, head and neck, liver or kidney cancer.

This chain connects TRBV11-2 to TRBJ1-1; 7 nucleotides align to TRBD1. V was pared by 5 bases and J by 1 base, with 7 bases of the junction left unmatched. The CDR3 consists of 15 residues. From germline, CDR1 is SGHAT and CDR2 FQNNGV. CDR3 sequence reads: CASSGFRDRNTEAFF. In DNA, the CDR3 is TGTGCCAGCAGCGGATTCCGGGACAGGAACACTGAAGCTTTCTTT.

The rearrangement uses TRBV28 and TRBJ1-5, with 11 bases that match TRBD1. The junction had 7 bases not matched to a gene; V was cut back by 7 bases and J by 5 bases. The CDR3 runs 15 residues. Germline assignment: CDR1 MDHEN and CDR2 SYDVKM. CDR3 DNA: TGTGCCAGCATCTCCGGGACAGGGGGATATCAGCCCCAGCATTTT. Protein sequence: CASISGTGGYQPQHF.

The chain links TRBV10-3 to TRBJ2-3; 16 nucleotides match TRBD2. The CDR3 consists of 19 residues. V lost 6 bases and J lost 1; bases outside the gene matches: 10. Germline CDR1 is ENHRY and CDR2 is SYGVKD. CDR3: CAISKHGTSGGAGTDTQYF. CDR3 nucleotide sequence: TGTGCCATCAGCAAACACGGGACTAGCGGGGGGGCAGGCACAGATACGCAGTATTTT.

The chain carries TRBV18 and TRBJ1-3, with 8 bases aligning to TRBD1. J lost 2 bases, V lost 5 bases, and 5 bases had no gene match. The CDR3 length is 15 residues. The V gene's germline CDR1 is KGHSH and CDR2 LQKENI. In DNA, the CDR3 is TGTGCCAGCTCATCGACAGGGGTTGCTGGAAACACCATATATTTT. This gives the protein CASSSTGVAGNTIYF.

The V call is TRBV9, the J call TRBJ2-6; D gene uncertain. The V and J ends lost 0 bases and 1 base respectively, with 5 bases between them. This CDR3 is built from 15 residues. Germline assignment: CDR1 SGDLS and CDR2 YYNGEE. CDR3 residues: CASSVVRSGANVLTF. CDR3 in DNA: TGTGCCAGCAGCGTAGTTCGGTCTGGGGCCAACGTCCTGACTTTC.

This clone has only a few counts. The chain is built from TRBV28 and TRBJ1-1; 8 bases are shared with TRBD1. V gave up 6 bases and J gave up 5 bases; unmatched junction bases: 8. The CDR3 is 14 amino acids. Germline CDR1 reads MDHEN; CDR2 reads SYDVKM. In DNA form, the CDR3 reads TGTGCCAGCAGGACAGGGGAGGTCAGGACTGAAGCTTTCTTT. This gives the protein CASRTGEVRTEAFF.

The chain is built from TRBV9 and TRBJ1-3; possibly TRBD1 for D (5 bases). CDR3 length: 18 amino acids. The V gene lost 0 bases and the J gene lost 0 bases, with 16 bases spanning the gap. Per the germline V gene, CDR1 is SGDLS and CDR2 is YYNGEE. The DNA of the CDR3 is TGTGCCAGCAGCGTAGCTCCGGGGGGGAGCCCCTCTGGAAACACCATATATTTT. As protein: CASSVAPGGSPSGNTIYF.

V is TRBV6-5 and J is TRBJ2-3, with D hard to call. V dropped 0 bases and J dropped 6 bases, with 10 bases sitting between them. CDR1 and CDR2 (germline): MNHEY, SVGAGI. This CDR3 contains 14 residues. CDR3 sequence reads: CASSYSSPRDTQYF. The CDR3 DNA reads TGTGCCAGCAGTTACTCGTCCCCCCGGGATACGCAGTATTTT.

V usage is TRBV27 and J usage is TRBJ1-2; TRBD1 matches 7 bases. This CDR3 is 15 amino acids long. The germline CDR1 and CDR2 sequences are MNHEY and SMNVEV (reference sequence). With V trimmed by 6 bases and J by 0 bases, 7 bases remained unmatched. CDR3 sequence: CASRPGGMANYGYTF. The CDR3 nucleotides are TGTGCCAGCAGACCAGGGGGTATGGCTAACTATGGCTACACCTTC.

The chain carries TRBV4-1 and TRBJ2-5; no definite D call. V lost 4 bases and J 1 base, leaving 7 bases between the germline ends. Germline CDR1 is MGHRA and CDR2 is YSYEKL. CDR3 length: 13 amino acids. The chain's CDR3 is CASSPAGQETQYF. CDR3 coding DNA: TGCGCCAGCAGCCCCGCCGGCCAAGAGACCCAGTACTTC.

This chain uses TRBV28 with TRBJ2-7; D could derive from TRBD1 or TRBD2 (5 bases each). Germline V gene lookup returns CDR1 MDHEN and CDR2 SYDVKM. This CDR3 has 15 amino acids. The V end lost 6 bases, the J end lost 3 bases, and 18 bases lay between the germline ends. CDR3 protein: CASSSDGTDHYEQYF. DNA for the CDR3: TGTGCCAGCAGCTCCGACGGGACGGACCACTACGAGCAGTACTTC.

The chain couples TRBV6-6 to TRBJ2-6, with D uncertain. Germline CDR1 is MNHNY and CDR2 is SVGAGI (reference sequence). The CDR3 length is 16 residues. Trimming removed 6 bases at V and 0 bases at J, with 12 bases between. This chain's CDR3 is CASSLTAVSGANVLTF. Written as DNA, the CDR3 is TGTGCCAGCAGCTTAACTGCTGTCTCTGGGGCCAACGTCCTGACTTTC.

The V gene is TRBV10-1, the J gene TRBJ2-7, with 7 positions matching TRBD2. Germline assignment: CDR1 WNHNN and CDR2 SYGVQD (reference sequence). After removal of 8 bases from V and 3 bases from J, the junction contained 1 base not matched to a gene. The CDR3 covers 11 residues. For the CDR3, the DNA is TGCGCCAGCGGGGGGGACTACGAGCAGTACTTC. Its translation is CASGGDYEQYF.

This chain connects TRBV19 to TRBJ1-6, with 11 bases identical to TRBD1. The CDR3 sequence is 16 residues long. Germline lookup yields CDR1 LNHDA and CDR2 SQIVND (reference sequence). V shed 3 bases, J shed 11 bases, and the junction held 9 bases outside the gene matches. The CDR3 DNA is TGTGCCAGTAGTATGACTAGGACAGGGGGCCAAGCACCCCTCCACTTT. This codes for CASSMTRTGGQAPLHF. Full variable domain (rest looked up from reference TRBV19 and TRBJ1-6): DGGITQSPKYLFRKEGQNVTLSCEQNLNHDAMYWYRQDPGQGLRLIYYSQIVNDFQKGDIAEGYSVSREKKESFPLTVTSAQKNPTAFYLCASSMTRTGGQAPLHFGNGTRLTVT.

This chain connects TRBV2 to TRBJ1-1; D call uncertain. Deletions cut 0 bases from V and 5 bases from J, with 4 bases between. The CDR3 is 12 amino acids. Per germline, CDR1 SNHLY and CDR2 FYNNEI. CDR3 protein: CASSEARTEAFF. The CDR3 nucleotides are TGTGCCAGCAGTGAAGCGCGTACTGAAGCTTTCTTT. Combining the CDR3 with reference TRBV2 and TRBJ1-1 gives the whole variable domain EPEVTQTPSHQVTQMGQEVILRCVPISNHLYFYWYRQILGQKVEFLVSFYNNEISEKSEIFDDQFSVERPDGSNFTLKIRSTKLEDSAMYFCASSEARTEAFFGQGTRLTVV.

CDR3 residues: CASTGPGSRGIYEQYF. The CDR3 nucleotides read TGTGCCAGCACAGGACCCGGCTCAAGGGGAATCTACGAGCAGTACTTC. This chain joins TRBV25-1 and TRBJ2-5; D is possibly TRBD1 (5 bases). The better agreement between TRBJ2-7 and the DNA end casts doubt on the J call. The CDR3 has 16 residues. Germline V gives CDR1 MGHDK, CDR2 SYGVNS.

This chain joins TRBV4-2 and TRBJ1-5; possible D gene TRBD1, 5 bases. Looked up from germline, CDR1 is LGHNA and CDR2 is YNFKEQ. Deletions cut 0 bases from V and 5 bases from J, with 11 bases between. The CDR3 runs to 15 residues. CDR3 sequence (DNA): TGTGCCAGCAGCCAAGACGCGGGGCCGGATCAGCCCCAGCATTTT. Its translation is CASSQDAGPDQPQHF.

The rearrangement uses TRBV16 and TRBJ1-4; D unresolved. Trimming pared 3 bases from V and 1 base from J, leaving 12 bases between. This CDR3 comprises 16 residues. Germline CDR1 and CDR2: KGHSY and FQNENV. The CDR3 nucleotides read TGTGCCAGCAGCCACCCCTCGAGGGTAACTAATGAAAAACTGTTTTTT. Residues: CASSHPSRVTNEKLFF.

The CDR3 region is CASSLGGATSSYNSPLHF. In DNA, the CDR3 is TGTGCCAGCAGCTTAGGCGGCGCCACGAGCTCCTATAATTCACCCCTCCACTTT. The chain is built from TRBV13 and TRBJ1-6, with D uncertain. The germline gives CDR1 PRHDT, CDR2 FYEKMQ (reference sequence). The CDR3 has 18 residues. Trimming left V 0 bases short and J 0 bases short, with 12 bases between.

The chain is built from TRBV4-1 and TRBJ2-1, with 10 bases matching TRBD2. CDR3 size: 16 residues. The V and J ends lost 0 bases and 4 bases, in that order; junction bases with no gene match: 3. Germline CDR1 and CDR2: MGHRA and YSYEKL. CDR3 sequence reads: CASSQEVTSGYNEQFF. The CDR3 DNA reads as TGCGCCAGCAGCCAAGAAGTGACTAGCGGGTACAATGAGCAGTTCTTC.

V is TRBV2 and J is TRBJ1-2; D not resolved. Germline V CDR1 and CDR2: SNHLY, FYNNEI. Trimming removed 5 bases at V and 3 bases at J, with 4 bases between. The CDR3 totals 11 residues. CDR3 protein: CASSPDYGYTF. The CDR3 coding sequence is TGTGCCAGCAGTCCAGACTATGGCTACACCTTC.